The 26 T cell receptor beta chains in this list originate from one sample, sequenced in a study of Graves' ophthalmopathy and Graves' hyperthyroidism. Researchers took RNA transcripts and amplified TCR beta CDR3 regions from them. Second-round multiplex PCR came after first-round RT-PCR with HTBI primers. MiXCR was run by TCRdb on the multiplex PCR reads, yielding one entry per CDR3 protein. The sample records about 740,000 distinct CDR3 sequences, 35% to 50% being singletons. Source material: peripheral blood. Receptors were obtained from an adult man with Graves' ophthalmopathy.

V gene TRBV12-3 or TRBV12-4 combines with J gene TRBJ2-7; TRBD2 matches at 10 bases. The ends lost 5 bases at V and 3 bases at J; junction bases unmatched: 7. The CDR3 extends over 15 amino acids. This CDR3 reads CASSAGTSVVYEQYF. CDR3 bases: TGTGCCAGCAGTGCCGGGACTAGCGTTGTCTACGAGCAGTACTTC.

This chain connects TRBV12-3 or TRBV12-4 to TRBJ2-7; no reliable D call. This CDR3 spans 16 amino acids. The V and J ends lost 4 bases and 0 bases respectively, with 16 bases between them. CDR3 coding DNA: TGTGCCAGCAGTTACTCGAGACGAGGCTTCTCCTACGAGCAGTACTTC. Its protein is CASSYSRRGFSYEQYF.

The CDR3 spells CAWSMQTGNTIYF. CDR3 nucleotide sequence: TGTGCCTGGAGCATGCAGACTGGAAACACCATATATTTT. The chain is built from TRBV30 and TRBJ1-3, with D hard to call. V lost 3 bases and J 2 bases, leaving 8 bases between the germline ends. CDR3 length equals 13 residues. Germline CDR1 GTSNPN, CDR2 SVGIG (reference sequence).

There are many counts of this clonotype. This chain uses TRBV25-1 with TRBJ2-5; 11 nucleotides align to TRBD2. Trimming took 4 bases from V and 2 from J; bases not matched to a gene: 3. The germline V gene has CDR1 MGHDK and CDR2 SYGVNS. The CDR3 consists of 15 residues. CDR3 DNA: TGTGCCAGCAGTGCGCGACTAGCGGGACAAGAGACCCAGTACTTC. Protein: CASSARLAGQETQYF.

With regard to this clonotype: A junction boundary mismatches the germline segment, possibly from a read error. The J gene is TRBJ1-3, the V gene TRBV29-1; weak D call: TRBD1 (5 bases). CDR3 length equals 12 residues. The germline CDR1 and CDR2 sequences are SQVTM and ANQGSEA. In nucleotides, the CDR3 is TGCAGCGTAGCCCGGGACGGAATCACCATATATTTT. Translation gives CSVARDGITIYF.

This clonotype was picked up a small number of times. The chain has TRBV6-1 and TRBJ1-2; D is ambiguous. The germline V gene has CDR1 MNHNS and CDR2 SASEGT. CDR3 size: 13 residues. Trimming removed 2 bases at V and 3 bases at J, with 7 bases between. The CDR3 sequence: CASSESWDYGYTF. CDR3 nucleotide sequence: TGTGCCAGCAGTGAAAGCTGGGACTATGGCTACACCTTC.

In its sample, this clonotype was seen many times. The rearrangement joins TRBV10-3 to TRBJ2-5; 11 nucleotides match TRBD2. Germline assignment: CDR1 ENHRY and CDR2 SYGVKD. The CDR3 totals 16 residues. V trimming: 3 bases; J trimming: 2 bases; junction bases outside the gene matches: 5. DNA for the CDR3: TGTGCCATCAGTGACCCGACTAGCGGGAATCAAGAGACCCAGTACTTC. It yields the protein CAISDPTSGNQETQYF.

The chain combines TRBV7-2 with TRBJ2-5; D remains ambiguous. CDR1 is SGHTA and CDR2 is FQGNSA in the germline V gene. The CDR3 is made up of 12 amino acids. V gave up 11 bases and J gave up 2 bases, with 12 bases separating them. The CDR3 here is CAWSPQQETQYF. CDR3 bases: TGTGCCTGGAGTCCGCAACAAGAGACCCAGTACTTC.

Of note for this clonotype: At one end the junction does not follow the germline gene, possibly because of a read error. This sequence joins TRBV7-9 and TRBJ1-2; TRBD1 agrees at 8 bases. Germline loops: CDR1 SEHNR, CDR2 FQNEAQ (reference sequence). The CDR3 consists of 15 residues. CDR3 sequence: CVSSGNRGNKYGYTF. The CDR3 region has the DNA TGTGTCAGCAGCGGAAACAGGGGGAACAAGTATGGCTACACCTTC.

The chain couples TRBV12-3 or TRBV12-4 to TRBJ1-2, with no clear D. V gave up 5 bases and J gave up 1 base, with 20 bases separating them. CDR3 size: 17 residues. CDR3 DNA sequence: TGTGCCAGCAGTCAGAGAGCGTCGGGGATTCATAACTATGGCTACACCTTC. The encoded protein is CASSQRASGIHNYGYTF.

In DNA form, the CDR3 reads TGCGCCAGCAGCCAGGGACGAACAGGGCAGCCCCAGCATTTT. Residues: CASSQGRTGQPQHF. This rearrangement joins TRBV4-3 to TRBJ1-5; TRBD1 is a possible D gene (6 bases). Germline V CDR1 and CDR2: LGHNA, YSLEER. The CDR3 loop spans 14 amino acids. The germline V and J ends were trimmed by 3 bases and 7 bases, with 13 bases remaining between them.

In this sample, this clonotype turned up many times. The chain uses TRBV24-1 and TRBJ1-5; D ambiguous. The germline V gene encodes CDR1 KGHDR and CDR2 SFDVKD. The CDR3 covers 14 residues. V was trimmed by 5 bases and J by 4 bases, leaving 11 bases between them. The DNA of the CDR3 is TGTGCCACCAGTGCCCTGGGGATTAATCAGCCCCAGCATTTT. Protein product: CATSALGINQPQHF.

The V and J genes are TRBV2 and TRBJ1-5; 7 nucleotides agree with TRBD1. The junction had 14 bases not matched to a gene; V was cut back by 6 bases and J by 0 bases. The length of the CDR3 is 18 residues. Germline V gene lookup returns CDR1 SNHLY and CDR2 FYNNEI. The CDR3 loop reads CASRRDSPEKYSNQPQHF. The CDR3 DNA sequence: TGTGCCAGCAGGCGGGACAGCCCCGAAAAGTATAGCAATCAGCCCCAGCATTTT.

This clonotype was seen at least ten times. The chain recombines TRBV29-1 with TRBJ2-7, with TRBD1 identical over 7 bases. The CDR3 has 13 amino acids. V lost 1 base to trimming and J lost 6 bases; unmatched junction nucleotides: 6. Germline CDR1 SQVTM, CDR2 ANQGSEA. Here the CDR3 DNA reads TGCAGCGTTGAAGGTTTACAGGGGAGCGAGCAGTACTTC. Encoded protein: CSVEGLQGSEQYF.

The J gene is TRBJ2-3, the V gene TRBV20-1, with a possible D match to TRBD1 (5 bases). Germline V gene lookup returns CDR1 DFQATT and CDR2 SNEGSKA (reference sequence). The germline V and J ends were trimmed by 5 bases and 0 bases, with 12 bases remaining between them. The CDR3 sequence is 14 residues long. CDR3 nucleotide sequence: TGCAGTGCTTCGAATAGGGGTAGCACAGATACGCAGTATTTT. This gives the protein CSASNRGSTDTQYF.

The chain recombines TRBV29-1 with TRBJ1-3; 9 positions match TRBD1. J lost 7 bases, V lost 0 bases, and 4 bases had no gene match. CDR1 is SQVTM and CDR2 is ANQGSEA in the germline V gene. This CDR3 has 14 amino acids. CDR3 in DNA: TGCAGCGTTGAAGAACAGGGGGCACGGAACACCATATATTTT. Its protein is CSVEEQGARNTIYF. Using reference TRBV29-1 and TRBJ1-3 for the parts outside the CDR3, the full variable domain is SAVISQKPSRDICQRGTSLTIQCQVDSQVTMMFWYRQQPGQSLTLIATANQGSEATYESGFVIDKFPISRPNLTFSTLTVSNMSPEDSSIYLCSVEEQGARNTIYFGEGSWLTVV.

The CDR3 DNA follows: TGCAGCGTTGCTGGTGTCAGAGCTTTCTTT. This translates into CSVAGVRAFF. The rearrangement joins TRBV29-1 to TRBJ1-1; D call uncertain. The CDR3 contains 10 residues. Germline loops: CDR1 SQVTM, CDR2 ANQGSEA. Trimming removed 4 bases from V and 10 bases from J, with 10 bases in between.

This clonotype was recorded many times. A read error may produce the germline difference seen at one junction end. This chain joins TRBV6-5 and TRBJ1-1; D is perhaps TRBD1 (5 bases). The length of the CDR3 is 11 residues. The germline V gene encodes CDR1 MNHEY and CDR2 SVGAGI. CDR3 sequence: CASSELGRILF. DNA of the CDR3: TGTGCCAGCAGTGAGTTGGGACGGATACTCTTT.

The genes are TRBV6-9 and TRBJ1-5, with no clear D. This CDR3 spans 15 amino acids. Germline assignment: CDR1 MNHGY and CDR2 SVAAGI. V lost 5 bases, J lost 0 bases, and 11 bases lay in between. This chain's CDR3 is CASSEFINSNQPQHF. Here the CDR3 DNA reads TGTGCCAGCAGTGAATTTATCAATAGCAATCAGCCCCAGCATTTT.

The V gene is TRBV7-3, the J gene TRBJ2-7, with a possible D match to TRBD2 (6 bases). CDR1 and CDR2 from the germline V gene are SGHTA and FQGTGA. V dropped 2 bases and J dropped 12 bases, with 17 bases sitting between them. The CDR3 has 13 residues. The CDR3 region has the DNA TGTGCCAGCAGCTTAGCAGGCGGGACTTTGGCGTACTTC. This encodes CASSLAGGTLAYF.

The V gene is TRBV9, the J gene TRBJ1-5; D uncertain. Deletions cut 0 bases from V and 2 bases from J, with 9 bases between. The CDR3 has 15 amino acids. Germline V CDR1 and CDR2: SGDLS, YYNGEE. The CDR3 sequence: CASSVGTVGNQPQHF. The CDR3 DNA is TGTGCCAGCAGCGTAGGAACAGTGGGCAATCAGCCCCAGCATTTT.

As regards this clonotype: Given a much more abundant clone one base away, this may be a read error. The chain has TRBV11-2 and TRBJ2-7; no clear D. There are 13 residues in the CDR3. Looked up from germline, CDR1 is SGHAT and CDR2 is FQNNGV. The CDR3 region has the DNA TGCGCCAGCCGTGGAGACCGCCACTACGAGCAGTACTTC. Protein sequence: CASRGDRHYEQYF.

The sample holds a few counts of this clonotype. The V and J genes are TRBV14 and TRBJ1-2; a possible D gene is TRBD1 (5 bases). Germline V CDR1 and CDR2: SGHDN, FVKESK. The CDR3 spans 19 residues. V lost 2 bases, J lost 1 base, and 23 bases lay in between. The CDR3 loop reads CASSQTFSSPGIGNYGYTF. The CDR3 DNA follows: TGTGCCAGCAGCCAAACATTTTCGTCCCCAGGGATTGGTAACTATGGCTACACCTTC.

The CDR3 DNA reads as TGTGCCAGCAGCCCGGGGGGGTTCGAGCAGTACTTC. Protein: CASSPGGFEQYF. The chain couples TRBV7-9 to TRBJ2-7; 8 bases align to TRBD2. V shed 5 bases and J 6 bases; nucleotides not matched to a gene: 3. The CDR3 covers 12 residues. The germline CDR1 and CDR2 sequences are SEHNR and FQNEAQ (reference sequence).

This clonotype was seen just once. A clone one base away is much larger, so this may be a read error. This sequence joins TRBV7-9 and TRBJ1-3, with D possibly TRBD1 on 6 matching bases. This CDR3 region has 16 residues. V lost 5 bases, J lost 4 bases, and 18 bases lay in between. CDR1 SEHNR and CDR2 FQNEAQ come from the germline V gene (reference sequence). CDR3 loop: CASSVTVRGSGNTIYF. CDR3 nucleotides: TGTGCCAGCAGCGTCACCGTCAGGGGATCGGGAAACACCATATATTTT.

This clonotype was observed at least ten times. The rearrangement joins TRBV19 to TRBJ2-2; a weak D match, TRBD1 (5 bases). CDR1 and CDR2 from the germline V gene are LNHDA and SQIVND (reference sequence). This CDR3 region has 13 residues. Between the trimmed V and J ends, which lost 5 bases and 5 bases, there was a span of 9 bases. CDR3 protein: CASSPTVTGELFF. The DNA for the CDR3 is TGTGCCAGTAGTCCGACAGTGACCGGGGAGCTGTTTTTT.